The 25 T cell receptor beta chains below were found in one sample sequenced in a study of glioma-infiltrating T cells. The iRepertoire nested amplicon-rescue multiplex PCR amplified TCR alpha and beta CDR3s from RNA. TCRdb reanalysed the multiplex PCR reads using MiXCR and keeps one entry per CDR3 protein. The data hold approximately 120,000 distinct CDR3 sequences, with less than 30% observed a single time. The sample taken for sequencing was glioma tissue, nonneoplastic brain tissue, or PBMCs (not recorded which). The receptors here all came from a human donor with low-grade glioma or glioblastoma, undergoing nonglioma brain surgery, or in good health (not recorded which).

CDR3 in amino acids: CASSLTLEETQYF. DNA for the CDR3: TGTGCCAGCAGCTTAACGCTAGAAGAGACCCAGTACTTC. V gene TRBV7-8 combines with J gene TRBJ2-5; D not certain. V shed 2 bases and J shed 3 bases, with 7 bases lying between them. The CDR3 is made up of 13 amino acids. The germline gives CDR1 SGHVS, CDR2 FQNEAQ.

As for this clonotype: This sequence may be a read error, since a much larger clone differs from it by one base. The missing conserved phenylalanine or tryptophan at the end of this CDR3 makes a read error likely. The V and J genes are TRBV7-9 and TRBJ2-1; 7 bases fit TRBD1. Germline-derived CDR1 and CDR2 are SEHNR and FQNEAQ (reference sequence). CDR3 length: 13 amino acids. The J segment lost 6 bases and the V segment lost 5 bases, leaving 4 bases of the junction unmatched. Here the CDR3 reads CASSQQGPNEQFL. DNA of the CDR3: TGTGCCAGCAGCCAACAGGGGCCCAATGAGCAGTTCTTA.

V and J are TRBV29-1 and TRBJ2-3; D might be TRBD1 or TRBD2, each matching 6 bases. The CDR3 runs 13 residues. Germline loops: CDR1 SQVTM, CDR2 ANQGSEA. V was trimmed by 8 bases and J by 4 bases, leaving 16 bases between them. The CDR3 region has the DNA TGCAGCTTAGGGGGACTCAACTCAGATACGCAGTATTTT. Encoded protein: CSLGGLNSDTQYF.

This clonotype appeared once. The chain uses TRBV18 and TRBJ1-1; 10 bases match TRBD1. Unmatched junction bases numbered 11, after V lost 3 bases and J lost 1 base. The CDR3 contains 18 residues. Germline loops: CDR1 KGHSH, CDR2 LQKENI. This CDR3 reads CASSPLRSGQGTNTEAFF. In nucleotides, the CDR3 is TGTGCCAGCTCACCGCTTCGCTCGGGACAGGGGACGAACACTGAAGCTTTCTTT.

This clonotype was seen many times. CDR3 loop: CSVRSGTGKPEAFF. Here the CDR3 DNA reads TGCAGCGTTAGATCCGGGACAGGGAAGCCTGAAGCTTTCTTT. The chain couples TRBV29-1 to TRBJ1-1; 9 bases match TRBD1. Germline V gene data show CDR1 as SQVTM and CDR2 as ANQGSEA. Trimming cost V 5 bases and J 6 bases; bases outside gene matches: 10. This CDR3 region has 14 residues.

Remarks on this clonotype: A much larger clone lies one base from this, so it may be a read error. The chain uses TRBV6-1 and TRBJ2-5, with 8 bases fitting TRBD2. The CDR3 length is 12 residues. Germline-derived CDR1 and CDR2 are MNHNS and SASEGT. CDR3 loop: CDSGLAEETQYF. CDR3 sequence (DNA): TGTGACAGCGGACTAGCAGAAGAGACCCAGTACTTC.

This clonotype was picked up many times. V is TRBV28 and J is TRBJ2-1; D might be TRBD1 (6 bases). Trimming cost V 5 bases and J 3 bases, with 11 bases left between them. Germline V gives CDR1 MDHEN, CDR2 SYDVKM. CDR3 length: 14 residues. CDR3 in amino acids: CASSPLDSYNEQFF. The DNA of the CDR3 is TGTGCCAGCAGTCCCTTGGACAGCTACAATGAGCAGTTCTTC. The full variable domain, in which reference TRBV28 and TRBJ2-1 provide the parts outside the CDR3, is DVKVTQSSRYLVKRTGEKVFLECVQDMDHENMFWYRQDPGLGLRLIYFSYDVKMKEKGDIPEGYSVSREKKERFSLILESASTNQTSMYLCASSPLDSYNEQFFGPGTRLTVL.

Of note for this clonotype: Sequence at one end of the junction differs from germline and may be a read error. The CDR3 spells CAGRLAGSSEQFF. CDR3 coding DNA: TGTGCCGGCAGACTAGCGGGATCAAGTGAGCAGTTCTTC. The chain is built from TRBV28 and TRBJ2-1; TRBD2 matches at 11 bases. In germline, CDR1 is MDHEN, CDR2 SYDVKM. This CDR3 has 13 amino acids.

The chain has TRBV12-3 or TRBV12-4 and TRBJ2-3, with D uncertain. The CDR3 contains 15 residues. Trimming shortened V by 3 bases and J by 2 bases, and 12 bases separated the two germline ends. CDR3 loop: CASSLPPNPTDTQYF. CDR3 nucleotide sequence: TGTGCCAGCAGTTTGCCCCCGAACCCCACAGATACGCAGTATTTT.

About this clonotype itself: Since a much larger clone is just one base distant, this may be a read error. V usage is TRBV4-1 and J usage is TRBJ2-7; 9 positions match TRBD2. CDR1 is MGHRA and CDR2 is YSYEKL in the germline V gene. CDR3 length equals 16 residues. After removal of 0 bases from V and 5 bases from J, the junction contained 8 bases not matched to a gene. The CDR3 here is CASSQDPSGLANEQYF. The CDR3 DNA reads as TGCGCCAGCAGCCAAGATCCCTCGGGACTAGCCAACGAGCAGTACTTC.

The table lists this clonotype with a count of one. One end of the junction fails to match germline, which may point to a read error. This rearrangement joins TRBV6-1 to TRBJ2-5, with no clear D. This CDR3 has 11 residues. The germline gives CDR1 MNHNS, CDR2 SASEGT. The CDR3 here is CASSEALPLYF. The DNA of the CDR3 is TGTGCCAGCAGTGAAGCGTTGCCCCTGTACTTT.

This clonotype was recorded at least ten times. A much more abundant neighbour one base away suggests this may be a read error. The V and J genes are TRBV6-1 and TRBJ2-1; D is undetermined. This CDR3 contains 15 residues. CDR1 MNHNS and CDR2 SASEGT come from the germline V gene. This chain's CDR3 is CASSEFRSSYNEQLF. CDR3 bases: TGTGCCAGCAGTGAATTTAGGAGCTCCTACAATGAGCAGCTCTTC.

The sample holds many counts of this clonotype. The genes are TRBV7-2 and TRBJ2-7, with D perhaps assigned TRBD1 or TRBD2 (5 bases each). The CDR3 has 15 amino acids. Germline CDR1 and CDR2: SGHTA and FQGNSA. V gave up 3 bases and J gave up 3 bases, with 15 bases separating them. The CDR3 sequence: CASSFNRGTLYEQYF. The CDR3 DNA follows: TGTGCCAGCAGCTTCAATCGGGGCACTCTCTACGAGCAGTACTTC.

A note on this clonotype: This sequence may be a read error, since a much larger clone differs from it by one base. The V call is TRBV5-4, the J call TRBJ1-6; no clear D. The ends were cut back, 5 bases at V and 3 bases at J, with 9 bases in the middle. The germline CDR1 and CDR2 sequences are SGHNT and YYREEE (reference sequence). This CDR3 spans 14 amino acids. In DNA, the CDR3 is TGTGCCAGCAGATTTGGGGTCTATAATTCACCCCTCCACTTT. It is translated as CASRFGVYNSPLHF. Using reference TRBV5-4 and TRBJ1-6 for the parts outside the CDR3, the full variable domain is ETGVTQSPTHLIKTRGQQVTLRCSSQSGHNTVSWYQQALGQGPQFIFQYYREEENGRGNFPPRFSGLQFPNYSSELNVNALELDDSALYLCASRFGVYNSPLHFGNGTRLTVT.

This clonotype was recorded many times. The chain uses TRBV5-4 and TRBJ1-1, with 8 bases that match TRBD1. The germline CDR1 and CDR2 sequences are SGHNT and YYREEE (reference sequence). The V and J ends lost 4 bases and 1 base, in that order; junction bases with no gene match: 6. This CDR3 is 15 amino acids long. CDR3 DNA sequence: TGTGCCAGCAGCCCCCCCGGGACAGGGAACACTGAAGCTTTCTTT. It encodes CASSPPGTGNTEAFF.

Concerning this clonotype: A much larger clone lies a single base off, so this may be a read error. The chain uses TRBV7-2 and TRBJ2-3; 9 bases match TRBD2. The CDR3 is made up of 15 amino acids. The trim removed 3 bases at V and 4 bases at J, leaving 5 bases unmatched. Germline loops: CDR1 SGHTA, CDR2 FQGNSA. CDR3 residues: CASSLASGNSDTQYF. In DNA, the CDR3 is TGTGCCAGCAGCTTGGCTAGCGGGAACTCAGATACGCAGTATTTT.

The CDR3 DNA reads as TGCGCCAGCAGCCAGGGACAGAGTAATGGCTACACCTTC. Its translation: CASSQGQSNGYTF. This chain connects TRBV4-1 to TRBJ1-2; 7 nucleotides line up with TRBD1. This CDR3 contains 13 residues. Trimming at V came to 3 bases and at J to 6 bases, leaving 4 bases not matched to a gene. Germline CDR1 is MGHRA and CDR2 is YSYEKL.

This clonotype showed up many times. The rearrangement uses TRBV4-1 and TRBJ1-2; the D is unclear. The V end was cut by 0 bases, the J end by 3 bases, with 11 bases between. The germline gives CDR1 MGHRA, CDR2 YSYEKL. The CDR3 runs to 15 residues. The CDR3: CASSQDGAEYYGYTF. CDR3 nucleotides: TGCGCCAGCAGCCAAGACGGCGCGGAATACTATGGCTACACCTTC.

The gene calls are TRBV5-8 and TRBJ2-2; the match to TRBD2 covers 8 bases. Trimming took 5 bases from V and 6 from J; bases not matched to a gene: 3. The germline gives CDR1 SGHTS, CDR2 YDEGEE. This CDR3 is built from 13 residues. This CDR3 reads CASSSGGAGELFF. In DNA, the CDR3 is TGTGCCAGCAGTTCCGGGGGGGCCGGGGAGCTGTTTTTT.

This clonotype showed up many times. CDR3 residues: CASSKTGFGTDTQYF. CDR3 coding DNA: TGTGCCAGCAGTAAGACAGGATTTGGCACAGATACGCAGTATTTT. The chain recombines TRBV6-1 with TRBJ2-3, with D maybe TRBD1 (6 bases). With 5 bases removed from V and 1 base from J, the gap between germline ends came to 13 bases. CDR1 MNHNS and CDR2 SASEGT come from the germline V gene. The CDR3 consists of 15 residues.

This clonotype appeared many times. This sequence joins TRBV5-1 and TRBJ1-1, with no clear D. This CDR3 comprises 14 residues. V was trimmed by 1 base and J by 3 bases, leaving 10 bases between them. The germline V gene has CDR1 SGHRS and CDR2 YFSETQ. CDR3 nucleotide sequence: TGCGCCAGCAGCTTGTCGGCCAGCGACACTGAAGCTTTCTTT. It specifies CASSLSASDTEAFF. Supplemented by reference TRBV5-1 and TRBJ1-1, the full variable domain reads KAGVTQTPRYLIKTRGQQVTLSCSPISGHRSVSWYQQTPGQGLQFLFEYFSETQRNKGNFPGRFSGRQFSNSRSEMNVSTLELGDSALYLCASSLSASDTEAFFGQGTRLTVV.

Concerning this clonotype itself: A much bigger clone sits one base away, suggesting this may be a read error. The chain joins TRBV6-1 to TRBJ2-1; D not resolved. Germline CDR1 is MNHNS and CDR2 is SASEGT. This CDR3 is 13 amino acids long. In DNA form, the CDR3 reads TGTACCAGCATTTACAGCTCCTACAATGAGCAGTTCTTC. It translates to CTSIYSSYNEQFF.

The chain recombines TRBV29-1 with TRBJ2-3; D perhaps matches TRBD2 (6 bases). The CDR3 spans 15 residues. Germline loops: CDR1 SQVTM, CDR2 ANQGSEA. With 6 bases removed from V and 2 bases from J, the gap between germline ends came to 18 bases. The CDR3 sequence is CSVGGRGSHTDTQYF. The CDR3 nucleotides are TGCAGCGTCGGGGGTCGAGGGAGCCACACAGATACGCAGTATTTT.

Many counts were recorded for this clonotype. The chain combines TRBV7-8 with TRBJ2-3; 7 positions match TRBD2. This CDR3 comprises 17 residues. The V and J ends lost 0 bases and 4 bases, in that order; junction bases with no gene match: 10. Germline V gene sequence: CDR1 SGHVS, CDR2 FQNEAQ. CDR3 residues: CASSLALGLAEADTQYF. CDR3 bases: TGTGCCAGCAGCTTAGCGCTAGGGCTAGCGGAGGCAGATACGCAGTATTTT.

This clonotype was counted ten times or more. In DNA, the CDR3 is TGCAGCGTTGAAGCGGGGGCGAACTATGGCTACACCTTC. Its protein product is CSVEAGANYGYTF. The rearrangement uses TRBV29-1 and TRBJ1-2, with D possibly matching TRBD1 (6 bases). Trimming left V 1 base short and J 2 bases short, with 8 bases between. The germline gives CDR1 SQVTM, CDR2 ANQGSEA. The CDR3 covers 13 residues.